This TCR beta chain was captured by sequencing in a study of T cells in Graves' hyperthyroidism and ophthalmopathy. Germline V gene lookup returns CDR1 LGHNA and CDR2 YNFKEQ. Trimming stripped 4 bases from V and 0 bases from J, with 13 bases between. The CDR3 loop spans 16 amino acids. RNA transcripts served as the template for amplifying TCR beta CDR3 regions. The primer set for the first-round RT-PCR of the TCR CDR3 was HTBI. TCRdb re-derived calls from the multiplex PCR reads in MiXCR, one entry per CDR3 protein. Among 300,000 to 400,000 distinct CDR3 sequences listed, around a sixth were seen once. When ophthalmopathy did not progress within 18 months, Graves' hyperthyroidism was considered stable.

This TCR was recovered from a woman between 45 and 60 years old with Graves' hyperthyroidism. The sample consisted of blood. The chain is built from TRBV4-2 and TRBJ2-1, with D perhaps matching TRBD2 (6 bases). The DNA of the CDR3 is TGTGCCAGCAGCCGAGAAACTAGCCCCTCCTACAATGAGCAGTTCTTC. This sequence encodes CASSRETSPSYNEQFF.